Following are 26 T cell receptor beta chains from one sample sequenced in a study of beta chain features in type 1 diabetes. The whole isolated RNA underwent reverse transcription, so sequencing captured expressed TCRB transcripts. This table comes from immunoSEQ multiplex PCR, and its TCRdb copy is limited to in-frame clones, with some not included. The table records around 500,000 clones, approximately 10% of them present only once. Sequenced input: naive CD4+ T cells from blood. All receptors come from a young woman in good health.

The rearrangement links TRBV7-2 to TRBJ1-2; D uncertain. The germline gives CDR1 SGHTA, CDR2 FQGNSA. The CDR3 consists of 14 residues. The V gene lost 5 bases and the J gene lost 6 bases, with 16 bases spanning the gap. CDR3 in DNA: TGTGCCAGCAGCCCCAGGATCGAGGCGCATGGCTACACCTTC. Amino acids: CASSPRIEAHGYTF.

This clone was recorded a few times. The J gene is TRBJ2-5, the V gene TRBV5-4; D may be TRBD1 or TRBD2 (5 bases each). Between the trimmed V and J ends, which lost 2 bases and 0 bases, there was a span of 8 bases. The CDR3 is made up of 14 amino acids. Germline CDR1 and CDR2: SGHNT and YYREEE (reference sequence). CDR3 loop: CASSFVGDQETQYF. DNA for the CDR3: TGTGCCAGCAGCTTCGTGGGGGACCAAGAGACCCAGTACTTC.

The gene calls are TRBV29-1 and TRBJ2-5; 12 nucleotides line up with TRBD2. This CDR3 is 16 amino acids long. Trimming cost V 4 bases and J 3 bases; bases outside gene matches: 9. The germline gives CDR1 SQVTM, CDR2 ANQGSEA. The CDR3 nucleotides read TGCAGCGTTGGGGCTAGCGGGAGGGCCGGTGAAGAGACCCAGTACTTC. Amino acid sequence: CSVGASGRAGEETQYF.

This rearrangement joins TRBV15 to TRBJ2-7; no clear D. CDR1 and CDR2 (germline): LNHNV, YYDKDF (reference sequence). The CDR3 totals 15 residues. V was clipped by 4 bases and J by 0 bases, with 13 bases between them. CDR3 residues: CATSTRTVGSYEQYF. For the CDR3, the DNA is TGTGCCACCAGCACAAGGACGGTGGGCTCCTACGAGCAGTACTTC.

The rearrangement uses TRBV10-3 and TRBJ1-1; D is possibly TRBD1 (5 bases). Looked up from germline, CDR1 is ENHRY and CDR2 is SYGVKD. The length of the CDR3 is 13 residues. The V end lost 6 bases, the J end lost 5 bases, and 13 bases lay between the germline ends. CDR3 coding DNA: TGTGCCATCAGGTCAGGGCACGAAACTGAAGCTTTCTTT. Translation: CAIRSGHETEAFF.

The chain has TRBV7-2 and TRBJ1-6, with 7 bases identical to TRBD1. Germline CDR1 is SGHTA and CDR2 is FQGNSA. This CDR3 has 16 residues. With V trimmed by 3 bases and J by 7 bases, 9 bases remained unmatched. The CDR3 region is CASSFGRGARNSPLHF. Here the CDR3 DNA reads TGTGCCAGCAGCTTCGGCAGGGGGGCGAGAAATTCACCCCTCCACTTT.

This clone was seen only a few times. The sample holds other DNA sequences that translate to the same CDR3. The gene calls are TRBV18 and TRBJ1-5; D call uncertain. CDR3 size: 13 residues. Trimming removed 3 bases at V and 4 bases at J, with 7 bases between. The germline V gene encodes CDR1 KGHSH and CDR2 LQKENI. The CDR3, as DNA: TGTGCCAGCTCACCGTCGGGAAATCAGCCCCAGCATTTT. Translating it yields CASSPSGNQPQHF.

This clone turned up a few times. This chain links TRBV28 with TRBJ1-1, with D uncertain. This CDR3 region has 12 residues. Germline loops: CDR1 MDHEN, CDR2 SYDVKM. V shed 3 bases and J shed 8 bases, with 10 bases lying between them. For the CDR3, the DNA is TGTGCCAGCAGTTTGGCGGGAGGGGAAGCTTTCTTT. Translating gives CASSLAGGEAFF.

This clone has more than one count but fewer than ten. The chain uses TRBV7-8 and TRBJ2-7; no definite D call. Trimming left V 5 bases short and J 9 bases short, with 41 bases between. CDR1 is SGHVS, CDR2 FQNEAQ, per germline. This CDR3 spans 21 amino acids. The chain's CDR3 is CASSPPVGVERLKVRPPAQYF. As DNA, the CDR3 is TGTGCCAGCAGCCCTCCGGTTGGGGTGGAGCGACTTAAGGTCCGGCCTCCCGCGCAGTACTTC.

This clone was counted between two and nine times. The chain is built from TRBV10-3 and TRBJ2-3; the D is unclear. Germline V gene lookup returns CDR1 ENHRY and CDR2 SYGVKD. Trimming removed 6 bases at V and 4 bases at J, with 14 bases between. The CDR3 sequence is 14 residues long. CDR3 bases: TGTGCCATCAGCCAGAAGTTAGGATCAGATACGCAGTATTTT. Translation gives CAISQKLGSDTQYF.

In its sample, this clone was seen a few times. The chain joins TRBV6-6 to TRBJ1-2; D may be TRBD1 (6 bases). V shed 6 bases and J shed 4 bases, with 15 bases lying between them. CDR3 size: 14 residues. Germline-derived CDR1 and CDR2 are MNHNY and SVGAGI (reference sequence). The CDR3 coding sequence is TGTGCCAGCAGATCCACAGGGCACTCCTATGGCTACACCTTC. This codes for CASRSTGHSYGYTF.

This clone was detected a few times. The chain employs TRBV30 and TRBJ1-6; D is uncertain. The CDR3 contains 13 residues. Trimming removed 3 bases at V and 10 bases at J, with 13 bases between. The germline V gene has CDR1 GTSNPN and CDR2 SVGIG (reference sequence). The CDR3 sequence is CAWRVRYDSPLHF. The CDR3 coding sequence is TGTGCCTGGAGGGTGCGTTACGACTCACCCCTCCACTTT.

This clone showed up just a few times. This chain links TRBV9 with TRBJ2-3; D gene unclear. Germline assignment: CDR1 SGDLS and CDR2 YYNGEE. This CDR3 has 14 residues. V lost 2 bases, J lost 6 bases, and 13 bases lay in between. The CDR3 reads CASSVTPVDDTQYF. Here the CDR3 DNA reads TGTGCCAGCAGCGTGACTCCCGTCGACGATACGCAGTATTTT.

The CDR3 reads CSARKETQYF. The CDR3 DNA reads as TGCAGTGCTAGAAAAGAGACCCAGTACTTC. The J gene is TRBJ2-5, the V gene TRBV20-1; D is unresolved. CDR1 and CDR2 (germline): DFQATT, SNEGSKA (reference sequence). The CDR3 is 10 residues long. The V end was cut by 2 bases, the J end by 3 bases, with 1 base between.

The J gene is TRBJ2-1, the V gene TRBV29-1; 8 bases are shared with TRBD1. There are 17 residues in the CDR3. The germline gives CDR1 SQVTM, CDR2 ANQGSEA. DNA for the CDR3: TGCAAGCTCGCAGGGGGCTCGGGCCACGTTTCCTACAATGAGCAGTTCTTC. It specifies CKLAGGSGHVSYNEQFF.

In its sample, this clone was seen a few times. The CDR3 nucleotides are TGTGCCAGCAGCTTGGACAGAAGCTATGGCTACACCTTC. The encoded protein is CASSLDRSYGYTF. V usage is TRBV7-2 and J usage is TRBJ1-2; possible D gene TRBD1, 6 bases. The CDR3 is 13 amino acids. Germline V gives CDR1 SGHTA, CDR2 FQGNSA. V gave up 3 bases and J gave up 4 bases, with 9 bases separating them.

The table lists this clone with a few counts. The rearrangement joins TRBV4-2 to TRBJ2-5; perhaps TRBD1 as D (5 bases). Germline V CDR1 and CDR2: LGHNA, YNFKEQ. V lost 5 bases and J lost 2, with 12 bases in between. The CDR3 runs to 14 residues. The chain's CDR3 is CASSFGQFQETQYF. CDR3 DNA sequence: TGTGCCAGCAGCTTCGGACAATTTCAAGAGACCCAGTACTTC.

The chain employs TRBV19 and TRBJ2-7; TRBD2 aligns across 12 bases. V was clipped by 3 bases and J by 3 bases; unmatched bases: 6. The germline gives CDR1 LNHDA, CDR2 SQIVND (reference sequence). The length of the CDR3 is 16 residues. CDR3 DNA: TGTGCCAGTAGTATCCGGCTAGCGGGAGGGAGCTACGAGCAGTACTTC. It codes for CASSIRLAGGSYEQYF.

The chain combines TRBV2 with TRBJ2-7; D gene unclear. Germline V lookup: CDR1 SNHLY, CDR2 FYNNEI. The CDR3 consists of 14 residues. Trimming took off 6 bases at V and 2 bases at J, with 14 bases between the two ends. This CDR3 is CASRLRGLTYEQYF. The CDR3 nucleotides read TGTGCCAGCAGACTCCGTGGGTTGACCTACGAGCAGTACTTC.

The chain uses TRBV25-1 and TRBJ1-2; unclear D gene. Germline values: CDR1 MGHDK, CDR2 SYGVNS. The ends were cut back, 2 bases at V and 4 bases at J, with 8 bases in the middle. The CDR3 is made up of 13 amino acids. CDR3: CASSEPNRYGYTF. In DNA, the CDR3 is TGTGCCAGCAGTGAACCAAACCGCTATGGCTACACCTTC.

This clone has more than one count but fewer than ten. The chain recombines TRBV6-6 with TRBJ2-2; 8 nucleotides line up with TRBD1. This CDR3 region has 16 residues. The germline V gene has CDR1 MNHNY and CDR2 SVGAGI (reference sequence). V trimming: 4 bases; J trimming: 2 bases; junction bases outside the gene matches: 6. The CDR3 protein is CASSSRTGSNTGELFF. CDR3 nucleotides: TGTGCCAGCAGTTCTCGGACAGGGTCTAACACCGGGGAGCTGTTTTTT.

This clone turned up a few times. The chain employs TRBV7-9 and TRBJ2-2; weak D call: TRBD1 (6 bases). The CDR3 sequence is 13 residues long. Germline V gives CDR1 SEHNR, CDR2 FQNEAQ (reference sequence). V lost 5 bases to trimming and J lost 7 bases, with 11 bases between them. The CDR3, as DNA: TGTGCCAGCAGCCGAAGACAGGACGGGGAGCTGTTTTTT. Translation: CASSRRQDGELFF.

This clone showed up just a few times. The rearrangement joins TRBV9 to TRBJ1-2; 8 bases match TRBD1. J lost 8 bases, V lost 3 bases, and 18 bases had no gene match. Germline CDR1 reads SGDLS; CDR2 reads YYNGEE. The CDR3 extends over 17 amino acids. CDR3 DNA sequence: TGTGCCAGCAGCGCGGACCCACAGGGGACAGGCATTACAGGCTACACCTTC. It codes for CASSADPQGTGITGYTF.

This sequence joins TRBV30 and TRBJ2-2; D is possibly TRBD2 (6 bases). The CDR3 runs 16 residues. The germline gives CDR1 GTSNPN, CDR2 SVGIG (reference sequence). Trimming cost V 2 bases and J 2 bases, with 15 bases left between them. The CDR3 region is CAWSPFGGLNTGELFF. CDR3 in DNA: TGTGCCTGGAGTCCCTTTGGGGGGTTAAACACCGGGGAGCTGTTTTTT. Full variable domain (rest looked up from reference TRBV30 and TRBJ2-2): SQTIHQWPATLVQPVGSPLSLECTVEGTSNPNLYWYRQAAGRGLQLLFYSVGIGQISSEVPQNLSASRPQDRQFILSSKKLLLSDSGFYLCAWSPFGGLNTGELFFGEGSRLTVL.

This clone was picked up a small number of times. The gene calls are TRBV29-1 and TRBJ1-5, with 11 bases identical to TRBD1. Germline CDR1 and CDR2: SQVTM and ANQGSEA. This CDR3 comprises 14 residues. Germline trimming cut 4 bases from V and 5 bases from J; bases unmatched to any gene: 4. CDR3 protein: CSVAGTGGDQPQHF. CDR3 DNA: TGCAGCGTTGCCGGGACAGGGGGAGATCAGCCCCAGCATTTT.

Comment on this clone: The same CDR3 also results from other DNA sequences found in this sample. The J gene is TRBJ2-1, the V gene TRBV2; D not certain. The CDR3 covers 11 residues. Trimming pared 4 bases from V and 6 bases from J, leaving 4 bases between. Germline-derived CDR1 and CDR2 are SNHLY and FYNNEI. The chain's CDR3 is CASSVVNEQFF. The CDR3 region has the DNA TGTGCCAGCAGTGTCGTCAATGAGCAGTTCTTC.